Shown below are 2 T cell receptor beta chains from a single sample sequenced in a study of blood T cell repertoires in COVID-19. Libraries were prepared by immunoSEQ multiplex PCR; TCRdb keeps only in-frame clonotypes and omits some of them. Of fewer than 250,000 clones in the sample, about 83% were seen once. The sequenced sample was peripheral blood. The receptors here all came from a man aged 50-60 years with active or convalescent COVID-19.

The chain carries TRBV7-4 and TRBJ1-4, with unresolved D. Germline loops: CDR1 SGHVT, CDR2 SQSDAQ. Trimming removed 5 bases from V and 0 bases from J, with 19 bases in between. The CDR3 extends over 18 amino acids. The CDR3 coding sequence is TGTGCCAGCAGCCCTCCCCCAGGTCTCCCCGCAACTAATGAAAAACTGTTTTTT. It yields the protein CASSPPPGLPATNEKLFF.

The chain couples TRBV30 to TRBJ1-5; no clear D gene. The V gene lost 8 bases and the J gene lost 2 bases, with 13 bases spanning the gap. CDR3 size: 13 residues. Germline loops: CDR1 GTSNPN, CDR2 SVGIG (reference sequence). The CDR3 sequence: CAQGAGGNQPQHF. CDR3 DNA: TGTGCCCAAGGAGCGGGCGGCAATCAGCCCCAGCATTTT.